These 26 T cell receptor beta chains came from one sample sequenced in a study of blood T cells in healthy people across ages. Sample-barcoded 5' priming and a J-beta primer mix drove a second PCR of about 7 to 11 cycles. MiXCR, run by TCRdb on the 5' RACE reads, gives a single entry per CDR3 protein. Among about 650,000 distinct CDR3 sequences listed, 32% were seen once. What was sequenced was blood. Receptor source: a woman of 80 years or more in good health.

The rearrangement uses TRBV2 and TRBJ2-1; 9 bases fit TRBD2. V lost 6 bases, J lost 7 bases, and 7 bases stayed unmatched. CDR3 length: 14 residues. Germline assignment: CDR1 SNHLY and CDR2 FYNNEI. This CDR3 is CASRGAGGPNEQFF. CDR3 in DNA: TGTGCCAGCAGGGGGGCGGGGGGGCCAAATGAGCAGTTCTTC.

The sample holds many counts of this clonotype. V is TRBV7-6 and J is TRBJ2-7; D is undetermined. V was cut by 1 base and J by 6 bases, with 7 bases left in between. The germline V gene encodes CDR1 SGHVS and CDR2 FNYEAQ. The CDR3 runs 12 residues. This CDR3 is CASSLGVGEQYF. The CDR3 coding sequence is TGTGCCAGCAGCTTAGGAGTCGGCGAGCAGTACTTC. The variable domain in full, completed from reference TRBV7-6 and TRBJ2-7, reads GAGVSQSPRYKVTKRGQDVALRCDPISGHVSLYWYRQALGQGPEFLTYFNYEAQQDKSGLPNDRFSAERPEGSISTLTIQRTEQRDSAMYRCASSLGVGEQYFGPGTRLTVT.

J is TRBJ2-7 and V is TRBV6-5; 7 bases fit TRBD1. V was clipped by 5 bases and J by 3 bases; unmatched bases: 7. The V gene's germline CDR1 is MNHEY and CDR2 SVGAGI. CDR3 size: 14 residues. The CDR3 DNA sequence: TGTGCCAGCAGTCGTGGACAGGATTTCTACGAGCAGTACTTC. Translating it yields CASSRGQDFYEQYF.

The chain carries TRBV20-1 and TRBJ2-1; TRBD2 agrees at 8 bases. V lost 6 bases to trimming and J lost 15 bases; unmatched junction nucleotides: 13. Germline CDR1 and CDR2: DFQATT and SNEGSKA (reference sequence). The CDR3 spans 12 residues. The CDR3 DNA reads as TGCAGTGCCCTCGACCAGCGGGGGTTGCGGTTCTTC. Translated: CSALDQRGLRFF.

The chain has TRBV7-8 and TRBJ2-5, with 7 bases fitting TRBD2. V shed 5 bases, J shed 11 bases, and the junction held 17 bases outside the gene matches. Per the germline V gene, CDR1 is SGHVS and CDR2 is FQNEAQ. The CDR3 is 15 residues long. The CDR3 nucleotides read TGTGCCAGCAGCCAAGGACTAGAAGTGGTAGATGAGCAGTACTTC. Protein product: CASSQGLEVVDEQYF.

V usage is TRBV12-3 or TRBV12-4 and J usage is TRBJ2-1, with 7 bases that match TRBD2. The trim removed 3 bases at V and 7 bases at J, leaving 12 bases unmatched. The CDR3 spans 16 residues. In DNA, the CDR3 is TGTGCCAGCAGTTTGCAGACTAGAGGGAGGGCAAATGAGCAGTTCTTC. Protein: CASSLQTRGRANEQFF.

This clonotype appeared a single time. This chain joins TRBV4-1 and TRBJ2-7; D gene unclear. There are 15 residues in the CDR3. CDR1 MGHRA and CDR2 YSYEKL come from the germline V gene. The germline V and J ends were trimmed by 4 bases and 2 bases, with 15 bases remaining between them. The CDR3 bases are TGCGCCAGCAGCCTGCGGACGGTGAGCCCCTACGAGCAGTACTTC. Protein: CASSLRTVSPYEQYF.

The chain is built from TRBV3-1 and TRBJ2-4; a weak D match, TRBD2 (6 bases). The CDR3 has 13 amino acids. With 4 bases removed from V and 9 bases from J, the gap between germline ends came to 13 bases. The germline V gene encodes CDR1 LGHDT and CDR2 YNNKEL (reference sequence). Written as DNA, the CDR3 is TGTGCCAGCAGCCCGACTAGTAACAGCATTCAGTACTTC. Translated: CASSPTSNSIQYF.

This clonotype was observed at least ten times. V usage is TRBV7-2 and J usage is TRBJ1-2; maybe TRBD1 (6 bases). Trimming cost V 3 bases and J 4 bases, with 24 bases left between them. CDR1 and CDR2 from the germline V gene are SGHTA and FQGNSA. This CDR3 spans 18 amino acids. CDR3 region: CASSFSLSTGARGYGYTF. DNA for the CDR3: TGTGCCAGCAGCTTTTCCCTCAGCACGGGGGCCCGGGGCTATGGCTACACCTTC.

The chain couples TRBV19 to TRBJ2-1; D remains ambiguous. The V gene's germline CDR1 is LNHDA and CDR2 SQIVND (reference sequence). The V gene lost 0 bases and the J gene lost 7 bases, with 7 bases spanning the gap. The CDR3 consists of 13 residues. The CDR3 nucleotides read TGTGCCAGTAGTATAGATCGCCGTAATGAGCAGTTCTTC. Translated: CASSIDRRNEQFF.

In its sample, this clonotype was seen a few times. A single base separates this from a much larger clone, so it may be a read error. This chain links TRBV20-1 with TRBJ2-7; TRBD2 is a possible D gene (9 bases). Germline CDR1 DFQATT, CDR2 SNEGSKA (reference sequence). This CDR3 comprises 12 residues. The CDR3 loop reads CRASGTGYEQYF. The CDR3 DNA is TGCAGGGCTAGCGGGACAGGCTACGAGCAGTACTTC.

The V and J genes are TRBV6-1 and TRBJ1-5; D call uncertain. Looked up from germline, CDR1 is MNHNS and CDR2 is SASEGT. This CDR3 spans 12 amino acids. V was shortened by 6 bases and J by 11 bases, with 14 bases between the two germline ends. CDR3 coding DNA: TGTGCCAGCAGAGATGTGGACCAGTCCCAGCATTTT. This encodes CASRDVDQSQHF.

The CDR3 region has the DNA TGCAGCGTTGAAGATGGTGCAGCTTTCTTT. Translation gives CSVEDGAAFF. The gene calls are TRBV29-1 and TRBJ1-1; D remains unclear. There are 10 residues in the CDR3. The germline V gene has CDR1 SQVTM and CDR2 ANQGSEA. Between the trimmed V and J ends, which lost 0 bases and 10 bases, there was a span of 6 bases. Complete variable domain (other parts from reference TRBV29-1 and TRBJ1-1): SAVISQKPSRDICQRGTSLTIQCQVDSQVTMMFWYRQQPGQSLTLIATANQGSEATYESGFVIDKFPISRPNLTFSTLTVSNMSPEDSSIYLCSVEDGAAFFGQGTRLTVV.

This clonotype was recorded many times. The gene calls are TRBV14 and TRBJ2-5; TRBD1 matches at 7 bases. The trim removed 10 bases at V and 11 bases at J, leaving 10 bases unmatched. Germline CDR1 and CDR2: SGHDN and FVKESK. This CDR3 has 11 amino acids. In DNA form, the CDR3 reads TGTGCCACCACAGGGGAATGGGAGCAGTACTTC. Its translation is CATTGEWEQYF.

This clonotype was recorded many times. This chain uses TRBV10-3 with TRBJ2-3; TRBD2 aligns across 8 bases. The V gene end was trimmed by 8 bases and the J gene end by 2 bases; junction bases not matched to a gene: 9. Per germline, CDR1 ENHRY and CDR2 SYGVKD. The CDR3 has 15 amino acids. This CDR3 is CAIGRDGGATDTQYF. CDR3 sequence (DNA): TGTGCCATCGGTCGTGACGGGGGGGCCACAGATACGCAGTATTTT.

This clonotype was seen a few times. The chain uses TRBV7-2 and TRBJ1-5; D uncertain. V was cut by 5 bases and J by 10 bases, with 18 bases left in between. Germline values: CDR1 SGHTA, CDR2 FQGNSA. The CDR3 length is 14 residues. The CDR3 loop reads CASSDGRGKIPQHF. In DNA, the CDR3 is TGTGCCAGCAGCGATGGACGGGGAAAAATACCCCAGCATTTT.

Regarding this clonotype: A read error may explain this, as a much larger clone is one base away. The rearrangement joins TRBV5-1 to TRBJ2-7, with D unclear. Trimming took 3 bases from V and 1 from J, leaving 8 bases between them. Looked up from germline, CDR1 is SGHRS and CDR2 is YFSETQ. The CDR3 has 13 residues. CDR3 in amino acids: CASSSIESYEQYF. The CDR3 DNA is TGCGCCAGCAGCTCTATCGAATCCTACGAGCAGTACTTC.

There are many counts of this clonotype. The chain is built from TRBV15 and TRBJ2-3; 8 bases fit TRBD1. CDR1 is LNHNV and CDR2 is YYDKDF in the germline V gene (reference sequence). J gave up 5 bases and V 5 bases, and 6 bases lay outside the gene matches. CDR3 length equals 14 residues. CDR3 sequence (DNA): TGTGCCACCAGCCGTGGACAGGGCCAAGATACGCAGTATTTT. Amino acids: CATSRGQGQDTQYF.

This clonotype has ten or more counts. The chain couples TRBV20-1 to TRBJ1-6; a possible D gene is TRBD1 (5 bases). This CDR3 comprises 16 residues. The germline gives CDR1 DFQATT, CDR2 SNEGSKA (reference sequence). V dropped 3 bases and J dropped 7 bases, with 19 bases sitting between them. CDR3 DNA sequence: TGCAGTGCTAGGGGGTCGGGCAGGGCGCAAAATTCACCCCTCCACTTT. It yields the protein CSARGSGRAQNSPLHF.

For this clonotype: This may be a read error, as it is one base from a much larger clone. CDR3 nucleotides: TGTGCCAGCAGTGGACTTTACCAGGGGAACGAGCAGTACTTC. Its translation: CASSGLYQGNEQYF. The rearrangement links TRBV27 to TRBJ2-7; D possibly corresponds to TRBD1 (6 bases). In germline, CDR1 is MNHEY, CDR2 SMNVEV (reference sequence). The CDR3 has 14 amino acids. V was shortened by 5 bases and J by 5 bases, with 16 bases between the two germline ends.

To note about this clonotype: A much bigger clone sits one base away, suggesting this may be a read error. The CDR3 DNA follows: TGTGCCAGCAGTGGATGGGACAGTGCCAACACTGAAGCTTTCTTT. Translation gives CASSGWDSANTEAFF. The chain couples TRBV12-3 or TRBV12-4 to TRBJ1-1, with 7 bases matching TRBD1. The CDR3 has 15 residues. The trim removed 5 bases at V and 2 bases at J, leaving 8 bases unmatched.

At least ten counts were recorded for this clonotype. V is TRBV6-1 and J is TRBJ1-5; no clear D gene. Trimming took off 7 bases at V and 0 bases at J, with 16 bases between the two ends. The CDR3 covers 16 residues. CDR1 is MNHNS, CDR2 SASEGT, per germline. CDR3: CASTPDGPNSNQPQHF. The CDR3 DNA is TGTGCCAGCACCCCGGACGGGCCGAATAGCAATCAGCCCCAGCATTTT.

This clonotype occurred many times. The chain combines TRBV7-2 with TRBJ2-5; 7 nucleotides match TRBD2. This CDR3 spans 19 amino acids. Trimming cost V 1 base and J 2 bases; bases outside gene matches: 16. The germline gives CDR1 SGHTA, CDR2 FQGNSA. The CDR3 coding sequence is TGTGCCAGCAGCTTAGGGATCGGAGGGGCGGGGGTACCACAAGAGACCCAGTACTTC. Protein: CASSLGIGGAGVPQETQYF. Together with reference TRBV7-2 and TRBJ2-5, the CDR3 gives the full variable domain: GAGVSQSPSNKVTEKGKDVELRCDPISGHTALYWYRQSLGQGLEFLIYFQGNSAPDKSGLPSDRFSAERTGGSVSTLTIQRTQQEDSAVYLCASSLGIGGAGVPQETQYFGPGTRLLVL.

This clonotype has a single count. The CDR3 reads CSARTGTTSTDTQYF. DNA of the CDR3: TGCAGTGCTAGAACCGGGACTACTAGCACAGATACGCAGTATTTT. This chain links TRBV20-1 with TRBJ2-3, with TRBD2 identical over 7 bases. The germline CDR1 and CDR2 sequences are DFQATT and SNEGSKA (reference sequence). The CDR3 is made up of 15 amino acids. V lost 2 bases, J lost 0 bases, and 5 bases stayed unmatched.

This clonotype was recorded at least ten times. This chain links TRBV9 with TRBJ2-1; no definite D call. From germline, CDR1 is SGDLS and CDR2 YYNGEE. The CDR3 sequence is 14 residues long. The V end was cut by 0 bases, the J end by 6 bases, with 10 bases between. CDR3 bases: TGTGCCAGCAGCGTAGATGGGGTATCCAATGAGCAGTTCTTC. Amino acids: CASSVDGVSNEQFF. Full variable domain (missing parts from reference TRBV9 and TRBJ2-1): DSGVTQTPKHLITATGQRVTLRCSPRSGDLSVYWYQQSLDQGLQFLIQYYNGEERAKGNILERFSAQQFPDLHSELNLSSLELGDSALYFCASSVDGVSNEQFFGPGTRLTVL.

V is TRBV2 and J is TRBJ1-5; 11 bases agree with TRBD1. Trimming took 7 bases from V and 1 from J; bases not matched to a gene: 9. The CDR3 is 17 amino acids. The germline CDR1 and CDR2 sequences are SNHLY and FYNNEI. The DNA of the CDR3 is TGTGCCAGCATAGAGGGACAGGGGGTTGGGAGCAATCAGCCCCAGCATTTT. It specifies CASIEGQGVGSNQPQHF.